This T cell receptor beta chain is from a study of cytomegalovirus exposure and HLA in healthy donors. Whole-study findings and limits: The likely explanation for a cluster of highly shared sequence variants was sequencing artifact.

In the case of this clone: What it binds is not known.

Vbeta (60) and Jbeta (13) primers were used in the PCR. Clones were sequenced by immunoSEQ multiplex PCR, and TCRdb holds only the in-frame ones, with some missing. The table includes about 160,000 clones, about 60% detected once. This CDR3 contains 15 residues. V was cut by 4 bases and J by 6 bases, with 15 bases left in between. CDR1 is KGHSH, CDR2 LQKENI, per germline. V and J are TRBV18 and TRBJ1-4; no firm D call. The sample was PBMCs. The clonotype was recovered from a woman aged 55-75 years in good health and CMV-seropositive. The CDR3 spells CASSQKPGADEKLFF. CDR3 coding DNA: TGTGCCAGCTCACAGAAGCCGGGTGCGGATGAAAAACTGTTTTTT.